This TCR beta chain was obtained from a study of regulatory T cells in long-lasting Graves disease. The V and J ends lost 2 bases and 11 bases respectively, with 18 bases between them. Germline values: CDR1 MNHNS, CDR2 SASEGT. The CDR3 is 14 residues long. This clonotype occurred many times. Time point described: newly diagnosed GD, antithyroid drugs for less than 3 months. RNA extracted from PBMCs served as the sequencing template. The TCR beta library used iRepertoire HTBI primers with Arm-PCR amplification of CDR3. MiXCR, run by TCRdb on the multiplex PCR reads, gives a single entry per CDR3 protein. The data hold 350,000 to 400,000 distinct CDR3 sequences, with 15% to 20% observed a single time. This same sample was also taken into another study, of T cells in Graves' hyperthyroidism and ophthalmopathy.

The material was peripheral blood mononuclear cells (PBMCs), obtained at new diagnosis, from a patient treated with antithyroid drugs. The chain uses TRBV6-1 and TRBJ1-1; D is undetermined. The source of this sequence is a woman between 18 and 30 years old with Graves disease. The CDR3: CASSEMDGSSTAFF. Here the CDR3 DNA reads TGTGCCAGCAGTGAAATGGACGGCAGCTCGACTGCTTTCTTT.